One sample yielded the 19 T cell receptor beta chains listed below, sequenced in a study of T cell repertoires in cytomegalovirus infection. TCRdb used MiXCR to reprocess the reads, holding one entry per CDR3 protein. The sample includes roughly 200,000 distinct CDR3 sequences, roughly 9.8% of them seen just once. The source material was PBMCs. All receptors come from a human donor in good health (CMV status not recorded). Some clones in this sample may be carry-over from other donors' samples.

This clonotype showed up many times. This chain joins TRBV28 and TRBJ2-3; D is possibly TRBD1 or TRBD2 (6 bases each). Trimming removed 7 bases from V and 4 bases from J, with 12 bases in between. The CDR3 totals 13 residues. Germline-derived CDR1 and CDR2 are MDHEN and SYDVKM. Here the CDR3 reads CASTPGGADTQYF. CDR3 in DNA: TGTGCCAGCACCCCCGGGGGCGCAGATACGCAGTATTTT.

This clonotype was observed at least ten times. The chain links TRBV7-2 to TRBJ2-3; 10 bases fit TRBD1. The CDR3 consists of 15 residues. Germline CDR1 and CDR2: SGHTA and FQGNSA. V lost 3 bases to trimming and J lost 1 base; unmatched junction nucleotides: 1. This chain's CDR3 is CASSFGTGGTDTQYF. For the CDR3, the DNA is TGTGCCAGCAGCTTCGGGACAGGGGGCACAGATACGCAGTATTTT.

This clonotype occurred many times. The rearrangement joins TRBV7-2 to TRBJ2-7; the D is unclear. V was clipped by 5 bases and J by 6 bases, with 11 bases between them. The CDR3 totals 12 residues. Germline lookup yields CDR1 SGHTA and CDR2 FQGNSA. The CDR3 reads CASSPTGFEQYF. As DNA, the CDR3 is TGTGCCAGCAGCCCGACCGGGTTCGAGCAGTACTTC. Together with reference TRBV7-2 and TRBJ2-7, the CDR3 gives the full variable domain: GAGVSQSPSNKVTEKGKDVELRCDPISGHTALYWYRQSLGQGLEFLIYFQGNSAPDKSGLPSDRFSAERTGGSVSTLTIQRTQQEDSAVYLCASSPTGFEQYFGPGTRLTVT.

A remark on this clonotype: A read error may be the cause here, since a much bigger clone is one base away. J is TRBJ2-1 and V is TRBV11-2; TRBD2 aligns across 7 bases. Germline V gene lookup returns CDR1 SGHAT and CDR2 FQNNGV. The CDR3 runs to 13 residues. The V gene end was trimmed by 6 bases and the J gene end by 9 bases; junction bases not matched to a gene: 8. The CDR3 spells CASRYTSVGEQFF. The CDR3 coding sequence is TGTGCCAGCAGATACACTAGCGTTGGTGAGCAGTTCTTC.

In its sample, this clonotype was seen many times. The genes are TRBV28 and TRBJ2-5; the match to TRBD2 covers 7 bases. This CDR3 comprises 14 residues. Germline values: CDR1 MDHEN, CDR2 SYDVKM. The V segment lost 2 bases and the J segment 3 bases; nucleotides outside the gene matches: 3. CDR3 sequence (DNA): TGTGCCAGCAGTTTAGGGCTAGCGGAAGAGACCCAGTACTTC. Translated: CASSLGLAEETQYF.

Comment on this clonotype: A single base separates this from a much larger clone, so it may be a read error. The chain uses TRBV27 and TRBJ2-7; perhaps D is TRBD1 or TRBD2 (5 bases each). This CDR3 has 14 amino acids. The germline V gene encodes CDR1 MNHEY and CDR2 SMNVEV (reference sequence). CDR3: CAGSPGTGSYEQYF. The CDR3 bases are TGTGCCGGCAGTCCCGGGACCGGATCCTACGAGCAGTACTTC.

This clonotype appeared many times. This chain uses TRBV4-3 with TRBJ2-7; TRBD1 or TRBD2 may be the D gene (5 bases each). Trimming pared 1 base from V and 7 bases from J, leaving 14 bases between. This CDR3 has 14 residues. Germline V gene sequence: CDR1 LGHNA, CDR2 YSLEER. This chain's CDR3 is CASSQVKWDGEQYF. In DNA, the CDR3 is TGCGCCAGCAGCCAAGTAAAGTGGGACGGGGAGCAGTACTTC.

The chain couples TRBV9 to TRBJ2-7; 14 bases agree with TRBD2. Germline V gives CDR1 SGDLS, CDR2 YYNGEE. The CDR3 contains 15 residues. V trimming: 2 bases; J trimming: 6 bases; junction bases outside the gene matches: 4. The DNA for the CDR3 is TGTGCCAGCAGCGTGTCCGGGACTAGCGGGAGCGAGCAGTACTTC. Translation: CASSVSGTSGSEQYF.

This clonotype was detected many times. The V call is TRBV7-2, the J call TRBJ2-7; maybe TRBD2 (6 bases). This CDR3 has 15 amino acids. CDR1 and CDR2 (germline): SGHTA, FQGNSA. Trimming shortened V by 1 base and J by 0 bases, and 10 bases separated the two germline ends. CDR3 in amino acids: CASSLEWTNSYEQYF. The DNA of the CDR3 is TGTGCCAGCAGCTTAGAGTGGACTAACTCCTACGAGCAGTACTTC.

The table lists this clonotype with a few counts. This chain uses TRBV20-1 with TRBJ1-2, with 10 nucleotides matching TRBD1. The CDR3 consists of 14 residues. V trimming: 0 bases; J trimming: 7 bases; junction bases outside the gene matches: 5. Germline V CDR1 and CDR2: DFQATT, SNEGSKA (reference sequence). In nucleotides, the CDR3 is TGCAGTGCTAGAGATCTGGACAGGGGGTCTGGCTACACCTTC. The encoded protein is CSARDLDRGSGYTF.

Only a few counts were recorded for this clonotype. The rearrangement links TRBV29-1 to TRBJ1-1, with D unclear. The V and J ends lost 3 bases and 4 bases respectively, with 6 bases between them. Germline V gene data show CDR1 as SQVTM and CDR2 as ANQGSEA. The CDR3 totals 11 residues. This chain's CDR3 is CSVERITEAFF. CDR3 DNA: TGCAGCGTTGAGCGTATCACTGAAGCTTTCTTT.

There are many counts of this clonotype. V and J are TRBV28 and TRBJ1-1; D possibly corresponds to TRBD1 (6 bases). Trimming removed 5 bases at V and 1 base at J, with 14 bases between. This CDR3 is 15 amino acids long. CDR1 and CDR2 (germline): MDHEN, SYDVKM. In DNA, the CDR3 is TGTGCCAGCAGTCCCCGGCAGGGGAGGAACACTGAAGCTTTCTTT. Protein: CASSPRQGRNTEAFF. The full variable domain, completed using reference TRBV28 and TRBJ1-1, is DVKVTQSSRYLVKRTGEKVFLECVQDMDHENMFWYRQDPGLGLRLIYFSYDVKMKEKGDIPEGYSVSREKKERFSLILESASTNQTSMYLCASSPRQGRNTEAFFGQGTRLTVV.

This clonotype turned up a few times. V is TRBV28 and J is TRBJ1-1, with 8 bases lining up with TRBD1. The CDR3 contains 13 residues. Per the germline V gene, CDR1 is MDHEN and CDR2 is SYDVKM. V shed 5 bases and J 9 bases; nucleotides not matched to a gene: 8. CDR3 loop: CASSTFRQGQAFF. The CDR3 DNA sequence: TGTGCCAGCAGTACCTTCAGACAGGGGCAAGCTTTCTTT.

V is TRBV20-1 and J is TRBJ2-5, with TRBD2 matching 9 bases. V shed 0 bases and J 2 bases; nucleotides not matched to a gene: 16. Looked up from germline, CDR1 is DFQATT and CDR2 is SNEGSKA (reference sequence). The CDR3 has 19 amino acids. CDR3 region: CSARDLGLNSGGPQETQYF. Written as DNA, the CDR3 is TGCAGTGCTAGAGATCTGGGGTTGAATAGCGGGGGCCCTCAAGAGACCCAGTACTTC.

The table lists this clonotype with many counts. The gene calls are TRBV29-1 and TRBJ2-5; 11 bases map to TRBD2. CDR1 and CDR2 from the germline V gene are SQVTM and ANQGSEA. The CDR3 loop spans 14 amino acids. Trimming at V came to 4 bases and at J to 5 bases, leaving 6 bases not matched to a gene. CDR3 nucleotide sequence: TGCAGCGTTGCTACTAGCGGGAGTTGGGAGACCCAGTACTTC. Translating gives CSVATSGSWETQYF. The full variable domain, rest sourced from reference TRBV29-1 and TRBJ2-5, is SAVISQKPSRDICQRGTSLTIQCQVDSQVTMMFWYRQQPGQSLTLIATANQGSEATYESGFVIDKFPISRPNLTFSTLTVSNMSPEDSSIYLCSVATSGSWETQYFGPGTRLLVL.

At least ten counts were recorded for this clonotype. CDR3 DNA sequence: TGTGCCAGCAGCTCGCTAGGCGAATGGGGCTATGGCTACACCTTC. Its translation: CASSSLGEWGYGYTF. The genes are TRBV7-6 and TRBJ1-2; D is ambiguous. Germline values: CDR1 SGHVS, CDR2 FNYEAQ. This CDR3 is 15 amino acids long. Trimming pared 4 bases from V and 4 bases from J, leaving 16 bases between.

This clonotype was found many times. V and J are TRBV7-3 and TRBJ2-1; D gene uncertain. The CDR3 is 14 residues long. Trimming stripped 0 bases from V and 4 bases from J, with 7 bases between. CDR1 and CDR2 (germline): SGHTA, FQGTGA. The CDR3 DNA reads as TGTGCCAGCAGCTTAACGGTCGGGTACAATGAGCAGTTCTTC. Amino acids: CASSLTVGYNEQFF. The complete variable domain, with remaining parts taken from reference TRBV7-3 and TRBJ2-1, reads GAGVSQTPSNKVTEKGKYVELRCDPISGHTALYWYRQSLGQGPEFLIYFQGTGAADDSGLPNDRFFAVRPEGSVSTLKIQRTERGDSAVYLCASSLTVGYNEQFFGPGTRLTVL.

Details on this clonotype: This sequence may be a read error, since a much larger clone differs from it by one base. This likely comes from a read error, as the CDR3 has no conserved phenylalanine or tryptophan at its end. The chain recombines TRBV7-9 with TRBJ2-5; D is unclear. Germline assignment: CDR1 SEHNR and CDR2 FQNEAQ (reference sequence). The CDR3 runs to 11 residues. Between the trimmed V and J ends, which lost 8 bases and 5 bases, there was a span of 9 bases. CDR3 bases: TGTGCCAGCTCTGCCATCGAGACCCAGTACCTC. Translation: CASSAIETQYL.

This clonotype was picked up a small number of times. This sequence joins TRBV25-1 and TRBJ1-1; perhaps TRBD1 as D (6 bases). V shed 6 bases and J shed 5 bases, with 10 bases lying between them. CDR1 and CDR2 from the germline V gene are MGHDK and SYGVNS. The CDR3 runs 12 residues. The CDR3 spells CASRTGRTEAFF. Here the CDR3 DNA reads TGTGCCAGCAGGACAGGTAGGACTGAAGCTTTCTTT.